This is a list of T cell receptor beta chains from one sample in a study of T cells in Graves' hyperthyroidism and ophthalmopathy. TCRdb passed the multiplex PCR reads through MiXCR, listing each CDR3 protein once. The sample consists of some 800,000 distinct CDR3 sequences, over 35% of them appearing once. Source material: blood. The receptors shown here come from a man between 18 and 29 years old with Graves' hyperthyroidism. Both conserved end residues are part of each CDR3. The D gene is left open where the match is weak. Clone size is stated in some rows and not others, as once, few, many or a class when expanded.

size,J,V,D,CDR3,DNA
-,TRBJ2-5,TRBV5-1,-,CASSLLGGDQETQYF,TGCGCCAGCAGCTTGCTCGGGGGAGATCAAGAGACCCAGTACTTC
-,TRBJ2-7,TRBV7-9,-,CASSYLENYEQYF,TGTGCCAGCAGTTATTTGGAGAACTACGAGCAGTACTTC
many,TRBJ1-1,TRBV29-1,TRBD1,CSVARTGEAFF,TGCAGCGTGGCCCGGACAGGGGAAGCTTTCTTT
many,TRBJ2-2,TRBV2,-,CASSEEGPGELFF,TGTGCCAGCAGTGAAGAAGGACCCGGGGAGCTGTTTTTT
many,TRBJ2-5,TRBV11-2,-,CATESDSQETQYF,TGTGCCACCGAGTCGGACAGTCAAGAGACCCAGTACTTC
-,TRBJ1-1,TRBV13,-,CASSQSGTEAFF,TGTGCCAGCAGCCAATCAGGGACTGAAGCTTTCTTT
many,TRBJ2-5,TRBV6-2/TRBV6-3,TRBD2,CASRSLGRGETQYF,TGTGCCAGCAGATCGCTTGGGAGGGGAGAGACCCAGTACTTC
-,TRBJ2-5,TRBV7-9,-,CASSSEGGRETQYF,TGCGCCAGCAGCTCCGAGGGGGGCCGTGAGACCCAGTACTTC
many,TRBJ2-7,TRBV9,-,CASSVATGSSYEQYF,TGTGCCAGCAGCGTAGCCACAGGATCATCCTACGAGCAGTACTTC
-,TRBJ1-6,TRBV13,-,CASSQRGGTVRPSPLHF,TGTGCCAGCAGCCAAAGGGGGGGGACCGTGCGTCCTTCACCCCTCCACTTT
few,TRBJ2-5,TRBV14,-,CASSQERQRYGTQYF,TGTGCCAGCAGCCAAGAACGCCAAAGATATGGGACCCAGTACTTC
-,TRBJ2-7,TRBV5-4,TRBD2,CASRSGGINEQYF,TGTGCCAGCAGGAGCGGGGGGATCAACGAGCAGTACTTC
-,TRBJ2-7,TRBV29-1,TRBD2,CSVEEGLGVTDEQYF,TGCAGCGTTGAAGAGGGACTAGGGGTTACGGATGAGCAGTACTTC
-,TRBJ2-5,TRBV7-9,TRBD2,CASSEGLGGYAETQYF,TGTGCCAGCAGCGAGGGCCTGGGGGGGTATGCGGAGACCCAGTACTTC
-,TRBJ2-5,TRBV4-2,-,CASSLPPSGVETQYF,TGTGCCAGCAGCTTGCCCCCGTCCGGAGTGGAGACCCAGTACTTC
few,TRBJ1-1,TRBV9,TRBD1,CASGMDRGNTEAFF,TGTGCCAGCGGAATGGACAGGGGGAACACTGAAGCTTTCTTT
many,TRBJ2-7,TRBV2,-,CASTPLSPYEQYF,TGTGCCAGCACCCCCCTCAGCCCCTACGAGCAGTACTTC
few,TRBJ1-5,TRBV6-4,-,CASSGDGRSQHF,TGTGCCAGCAGTGGGGACGGTCGGTCCCAGCATTTT
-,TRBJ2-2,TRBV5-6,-,CASSRDSPPTGELFF,TGTGCCAGCAGCCGGGACTCGCCGCCCACCGGGGAGCTGTTTTTT
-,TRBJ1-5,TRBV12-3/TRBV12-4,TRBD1,CASSPGDRGQEPQHF,TGTGCCAGCAGCCCAGGGGACAGGGGGCAGGAGCCCCAGCATTTT
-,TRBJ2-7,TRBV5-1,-,CASSMTYTYEQYF,TGCGCCAGCAGCATGACTTACACCTACGAGCAGTACTTC
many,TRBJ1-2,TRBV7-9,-,CASSLVFYGYTF,TGTGCCAGCAGCCTCGTTTTCTATGGCTACACCTTC
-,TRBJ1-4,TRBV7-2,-,CASSFGGEGEKLFF,TGTGCCAGCAGCTTCGGGGGGGAAGGGGAAAAACTGTTTTTT
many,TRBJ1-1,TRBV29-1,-,CSVIGLMNTEAFF,TGCAGCGTTATCGGACTGATGAACACTGAAGCTTTCTTT
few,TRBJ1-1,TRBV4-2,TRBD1,CASSPRRQGYGSTEAFF,TGTGCCAGCAGCCCCCGCAGACAGGGTTACGGTTCCACTGAAGCTTTCTTT
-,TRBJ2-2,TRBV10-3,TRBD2,CAISQGLAGAGELFF,TGTGCCATCAGCCAAGGGCTAGCGGGGGCCGGGGAGCTGTTTTTT
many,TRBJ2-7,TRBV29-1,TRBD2,CSVGGLAGREQYF,TGCAGCGTTGGGGGACTAGCGGGGCGCGAGCAGTACTTC
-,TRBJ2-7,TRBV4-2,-,CASSQETDTYEQYF,TGTGCCAGCAGCCAAGAGACAGATACCTACGAGCAGTACTTC
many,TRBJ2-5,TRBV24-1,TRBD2,CATSDPAGPGETQYF,TGTGCCACCAGTGATCCAGCGGGGCCGGGGGAGACCCAGTACTTC
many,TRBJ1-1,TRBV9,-,CASSRRGTNTEAFF,TGTGCCAGCAGTAGGAGAGGGACGAACACTGAAGCTTTCTTT
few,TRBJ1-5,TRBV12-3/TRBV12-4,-,CASDSEGGSGQPQHF,TGTGCCAGCGACTCCGAGGGGGGCTCAGGGCAGCCCCAGCATTTT